Shown below are 22 T cell receptor beta chains from a single sample sequenced in a study of OX40 agonist ivuxolimab in advanced cancers. The assay was immunoSEQ multiplex PCR, and TCRdb's table has in-frame clones only and misses some. The data show 40,000 to 55,000 clones, with 92% seen just once and 13% to 15% held by the top ten. Sample: CD4+ or CD8+ T cells sorted from blood, taken in a trial of the OX40 agonist ivuxolimab. These receptors all come from an adult with an advanced solid tumor such as melanoma, head and neck, liver or kidney cancer.

The V and J genes are TRBV21-1 and TRBJ1-1. TRBV21-1 is given as a pseudogene. The CDR3 contains 12 residues. CDR3 protein: CASRRRNTEAFF. In DNA form, the CDR3 reads TGTGCCAGCAGACGTAGGAACACTGAAGCTTTCTTT.

The chain uses TRBV28 and TRBJ2-7; 11 bases match TRBD2. The CDR3 is 15 amino acids. From germline, CDR1 is MDHEN and CDR2 SYDVKM. V lost 5 bases, J lost 1 base, and 4 bases stayed unmatched. Here the CDR3 reads CASSLPSGRSYEQYF. CDR3 nucleotides: TGTGCCAGCAGTCTCCCTAGCGGGAGGTCCTACGAGCAGTACTTC.

CDR3 DNA sequence: TGTGCCAGTAGTATTCGACTAGCGTTCGAGCAGTACTTC. Its translation is CASSIRLAFEQYF. The chain links TRBV19 to TRBJ2-7, with 8 nucleotides matching TRBD2. The CDR3 has 13 amino acids. After removal of 3 bases from V and 6 bases from J, the junction contained 4 bases not matched to a gene. CDR1 LNHDA and CDR2 SQIVND come from the germline V gene (reference sequence).

The chain uses TRBV19 and TRBJ2-1; 16 nucleotides align to TRBD2. With 7 bases clipped from V and 8 bases from J, the junction kept 5 bases outside the gene matches. The CDR3 is 15 residues long. Looked up from germline, CDR1 is LNHDA and CDR2 is SQIVND (reference sequence). Written as DNA, the CDR3 is TGTGCCAGTACCCCTGGGACTAGCGGGAGGGATGAGCAGTTCTTC. Translation: CASTPGTSGRDEQFF.

The chain recombines TRBV6-5 with TRBJ2-7, with D possibly TRBD1 on 5 matching bases. The CDR3 totals 11 residues. Trimming pared 8 bases from V and 5 bases from J, leaving 10 bases between. Germline CDR1 and CDR2: MNHEY and SVGAGI. CDR3 coding DNA: TGTGCCAGCCAAGGGGTTCACGAGCAGTACTTC. Translating gives CASQGVHEQYF.

The chain joins TRBV4-1 to TRBJ1-1, with D perhaps matching TRBD1 (5 bases). CDR1 and CDR2 from the germline V gene are MGHRA and YSYEKL. V gave up 0 bases and J gave up 7 bases, with 6 bases separating them. CDR3 length: 12 amino acids. The CDR3 region is CASSQDDSEAFF. The CDR3 DNA reads as TGCGCCAGCAGCCAAGATGACAGTGAAGCTTTCTTT.

V is TRBV5-1 and J is TRBJ2-5, with D uncertain. The V end was cut by 0 bases, the J end by 5 bases, with 5 bases between. The CDR3 consists of 12 residues. Germline-derived CDR1 and CDR2 are SGHRS and YFSETQ. CDR3 residues: CASSLVRETQYF. CDR3 in DNA: TGCGCCAGCAGCTTGGTTCGCGAGACCCAGTACTTC.

The CDR3 DNA follows: TGTGCCAGCAGCCCCATGAGGGGAAACGACCAAGAGACCCAGTACTTC. Translated, it gives CASSPMRGNDQETQYF. The chain recombines TRBV28 with TRBJ2-5; D may match TRBD1 or TRBD2 (5 bases each). Germline CDR1 MDHEN, CDR2 SYDVKM. V was cut by 6 bases and J by 0 bases, with 17 bases left in between. The CDR3 consists of 16 residues.

The CDR3 DNA reads as TGTGCCAGCACCGCAGGGGCGCTGGCGGGCTCCTCCTACGAGCAGTACTTC. Amino acid sequence: CASTAGALAGSSYEQYF. The V and J genes are TRBV28 and TRBJ2-7; D perhaps matches TRBD1 (6 bases). Germline V gene data show CDR1 as MDHEN and CDR2 as SYDVKM. The CDR3 consists of 17 residues. The ends were cut back, 7 bases at V and 0 bases at J, with 22 bases in the middle. Supplemented by reference TRBV28 and TRBJ2-7, the full variable domain reads DVKVTQSSRYLVKRTGEKVFLECVQDMDHENMFWYRQDPGLGLRLIYFSYDVKMKEKGDIPEGYSVSREKKERFSLILESASTNQTSMYLCASTAGALAGSSYEQYFGPGTRLTVT.

The chain carries TRBV10-1 and TRBJ2-5; D gene uncertain. The CDR3 spans 12 residues. V was shortened by 3 bases and J by 5 bases, with 7 bases between the two germline ends. CDR1 and CDR2 from the germline V gene are WNHNN and SYGVQD (reference sequence). The CDR3 spells CASSDGRETQYF. The CDR3, as DNA: TGCGCCAGCAGTGACGGCCGGGAGACCCAGTACTTC.

The chain joins TRBV11-3 to TRBJ2-2, with 7 bases fitting TRBD2. Germline V gene sequence: CDR1 SGHNT, CDR2 YENEEA. The CDR3 has 14 residues. The V segment lost 5 bases and the J segment 5 bases; nucleotides outside the gene matches: 5. The CDR3 nucleotides are TGTGCCAGCAGCCCTGGGACTACTACCGGGGAGCTGTTTTTT. Translation gives CASSPGTTTGELFF. Drawing the rest from reference TRBV11-3 and TRBJ2-2, the complete variable domain is EAGVVQSPRYKIIEKKQPVAFWCNPISGHNTLYWYLQNLGQGPELLIRYENEEAVDDSQLPKDRFSAERLKGVDSTLKIQPAELGDSAVYLCASSPGTTTGELFFGEGSRLTVL.

The gene calls are TRBV27 and TRBJ2-7; 8 bases fit TRBD2. The germline CDR1 and CDR2 sequences are MNHEY and SMNVEV (reference sequence). This CDR3 has 15 residues. V lost 6 bases and J lost 4; bases outside the gene matches: 11. The DNA of the CDR3 is TGTGCCAGCAGCCTCGGAGCGGGAGATCAGTACGAGCAGTACTTC. Amino acids: CASSLGAGDQYEQYF.

The chain uses TRBV19 and TRBJ2-5; 12 bases map to TRBD2. The CDR3 spans 15 residues. In germline, CDR1 is LNHDA, CDR2 SQIVND (reference sequence). The ends lost 5 bases at V and 5 bases at J; junction bases unmatched: 6. This CDR3 is CASSDLAGGWETQYF. CDR3 nucleotide sequence: TGTGCCAGTAGTGACCTAGCGGGAGGGTGGGAGACCCAGTACTTC.

This rearrangement joins TRBV5-1 to TRBJ2-5; 7 nucleotides match TRBD2. J gave up 5 bases and V 3 bases, and 13 bases lay outside the gene matches. Germline assignment: CDR1 SGHRS and CDR2 YFSETQ. The CDR3 runs to 16 residues. DNA for the CDR3: TGCGCCAGCAGCTCATGGGAGGGGCGAGTTGGGGAGACCCAGTACTTC. This gives the protein CASSSWEGRVGETQYF.

This sequence joins TRBV9 and TRBJ2-5; D is undetermined. Per germline, CDR1 SGDLS and CDR2 YYNGEE. This CDR3 has 15 residues. V lost 1 base, J lost 3 bases, and 13 bases lay in between. The CDR3 here is CASSVYASAEETQYF. The CDR3 bases are TGTGCCAGCAGCGTATACGCAAGCGCAGAAGAGACCCAGTACTTC.

The chain has TRBV19 and TRBJ2-2, with D possibly TRBD2 on 5 matching bases. CDR1 and CDR2 (germline): LNHDA, SQIVND (reference sequence). Trimming took 10 bases from V and 7 from J, leaving 10 bases between them. The length of the CDR3 is 11 residues. The CDR3 loop reads CATGGGGELFF. The CDR3 DNA is TGTGCCACCGGAGGTGGCGGGGAGCTGTTTTTT.

The chain couples TRBV6-5 to TRBJ2-3; weak D call: TRBD1 (6 bases). Trimming removed 2 bases from V and 8 bases from J, with 8 bases in between. CDR1 and CDR2 from the germline V gene are MNHEY and SVGAGI. CDR3 length: 12 amino acids. The chain's CDR3 is CASSYTQGTQYF. CDR3 DNA sequence: TGTGCCAGCAGTTACACACAGGGTACGCAGTATTTT.

This rearrangement joins TRBV29-1 to TRBJ2-1, with D unclear. The length of the CDR3 is 14 residues. The V end was cut by 6 bases, the J end by 3 bases, with 15 bases between. Germline V gives CDR1 SQVTM, CDR2 ANQGSEA. CDR3 loop: CSVLVPLIYNEQFF. In DNA, the CDR3 is TGCAGCGTCTTGGTCCCACTCATCTACAATGAGCAGTTCTTC.

V and J are TRBV6-1 and TRBJ1-1; D is possibly TRBD1 (5 bases). Germline lookup yields CDR1 MNHNS and CDR2 SASEGT. The CDR3 consists of 15 residues. Between the trimmed V and J ends, which lost 4 bases and 0 bases, there was a span of 12 bases. The CDR3 sequence: CASSGQGMLNTEAFF. The CDR3 DNA sequence: TGTGCCAGCAGTGGTCAGGGAATGTTGAACACTGAAGCTTTCTTT.

The rearrangement uses TRBV28 and TRBJ2-3; D ambiguous. V was pared by 5 bases and J by 5 bases, with 14 bases between. The CDR3 sequence is 14 residues long. In germline, CDR1 is MDHEN, CDR2 SYDVKM. The CDR3 DNA reads TGTGCCAGCAGTCGGGCCCATCTGGGAGATACGCAGTATTTT. Encoded protein: CASSRAHLGDTQYF. The variable domain in full, with the rest retrieved from reference TRBV28 and TRBJ2-3, is DVKVTQSSRYLVKRTGEKVFLECVQDMDHENMFWYRQDPGLGLRLIYFSYDVKMKEKGDIPEGYSVSREKKERFSLILESASTNQTSMYLCASSRAHLGDTQYFGPGTRLTVL.

V and J are TRBV27 and TRBJ2-3; the D is unclear. This CDR3 spans 14 amino acids. The V and J ends lost 5 bases and 0 bases respectively, with 9 bases between them. Germline CDR1 MNHEY, CDR2 SMNVEV (reference sequence). The CDR3 sequence: CASSVLGSTDTQYF. The CDR3 DNA reads TGTGCCAGCAGTGTTCTTGGTAGCACAGATACGCAGTATTTT.

This sequence joins TRBV9 and TRBJ1-1, with D uncertain. This CDR3 is 17 amino acids long. V shed 0 bases and J shed 0 bases, with 15 bases lying between them. The germline V gene encodes CDR1 SGDLS and CDR2 YYNGEE. The CDR3, as DNA: TGTGCCAGCAGCGTAGGGGAGGGCGGAAGGGTGAACACTGAAGCTTTCTTT. Residues: CASSVGEGGRVNTEAFF. Based on the CDR3 plus reference TRBV9 and TRBJ1-1, the full variable domain is DSGVTQTPKHLITATGQRVTLRCSPRSGDLSVYWYQQSLDQGLQFLIQYYNGEERAKGNILERFSAQQFPDLHSELNLSSLELGDSALYFCASSVGEGGRVNTEAFFGQGTRLTVV.